This paragraph covers one T cell receptor beta chain sequence. The antigen is unknown. This could be a read error, since a much larger clone is one nucleotide away. These data are taken from a study of blood T cells in healthy people across ages. The CDR3 totals 15 residues. The ends lost 1 base at V and 6 bases at J; junction bases unmatched: 3. CDR1 and CDR2 from the germline V gene are LGHDT and YNNKEL (reference sequence). Regarding the study as a whole: Measured against age, TCR beta diversity per million T cells decreased in a roughly linear manner. CMV status of donors was unknown, possibly confounding expanded clonotype changes.

Alongside a J-beta primer mix, a sample-barcoded 5' primer served in a second PCR lasting about 7 to 11 cycles. Every sample gave at least 3 million paired-end reads containing CDR3. TCRdb re-derived calls from the 5' RACE reads in MiXCR, one entry per CDR3 protein. The sample has roughly 900,000 distinct CDR3 sequences, about 44% seen once. Sample: blood. The TCR originated in a man aged 25 to 40 in good health. The V call is TRBV3-1, the J call TRBJ2-5, with TRBD2 matching over 12 bases. CDR3: CASSQGLAGAKTQYF. The CDR3 coding sequence is TGTGCCAGCAGCCAAGGACTAGCGGGGGCAAAGACCCAGTACTTC.